A single sample is the source of the 5 T cell receptor beta chains below, sequenced in a study of T cell repertoires in cytomegalovirus infection (dated by TCRdb to the late 2010s). These receptors have no known antigen. The treatment or condition label for this specimen denotes: in vitro stimulation with specific CMV peptide epitopes to enrich CMV-specific T cells. For sequencing, an Illumina HiSeq 1500 was employed. TCRdb trimmed public reads at Q25 via fastp, called clones via MiXCR and kept in-frame beta chains. Under each unique CDR3 protein, matching rows form one entry showing the most common genes and DNA. Counted in this sample were 95,000 to 120,000 distinct CDR3 sequences; 30% to 35% of them appeared once. The top ten constitute around two fifths of the sample. The sample was CD8+ T cells from cultured PBMCs, taken from culture after CMV antigen stimulation. The receptors come from a human donor in good health (CMV status not recorded). Some clones in this sample may be carry-over from other donors' samples.

The sample holds many counts of this clonotype. The chain carries TRBV12-3 or TRBV12-4 and TRBJ1-5; no definite D call. V was pared by 5 bases and J by 1 base, with 3 bases between. The CDR3 covers 12 residues. The CDR3 reads CASSPSNQPQHF. The CDR3 bases are TGTGCCAGCAGTCCCAGCAATCAGCCCCAGCATTTT.

There are many counts of this clonotype. V and J are TRBV7-2 and TRBJ2-5, with 10 bases fitting TRBD2. CDR3 length equals 20 residues. The germline gives CDR1 SGHTA, CDR2 FQGNSA. Trimming at V came to 5 bases and at J to 3 bases, leaving 21 bases not matched to a gene. CDR3 residues: CASSPKRRFSGGKPEETQYF. The CDR3 DNA reads as TGTGCCAGCAGCCCCAAGCGAAGGTTTAGCGGGGGGAAGCCCGAAGAGACCCAGTACTTC.

V and J are TRBV4-1 and TRBJ2-7; 7 bases are a match to TRBD1. Per the germline V gene, CDR1 is MGHRA and CDR2 is YSYEKL. V gave up 2 bases and J gave up 6 bases; unmatched junction bases: 7. The CDR3 consists of 14 residues. The DNA for the CDR3 is TGCGCCAGCAGCCAATTTACGACAGGGCCCGAGCAGTACTTC. This translates into CASSQFTTGPEQYF.

V usage is TRBV11-2 and J usage is TRBJ1-4, with 10 bases aligning to TRBD1. Germline trimming cut 5 bases from V and 7 bases from J; bases unmatched to any gene: 4. This CDR3 has 14 residues. Germline assignment: CDR1 SGHAT and CDR2 FQNNGV. CDR3 DNA: TGTGCCAGCAGCGGACAGGGGGAAATTGAAAAACTGTTTTTT. It codes for CASSGQGEIEKLFF.

This clonotype turned up a few times. The chain recombines TRBV12-3 or TRBV12-4 with TRBJ2-1; TRBD1 agrees at 7 bases. This CDR3 has 12 amino acids. V trimming: 8 bases; J trimming: 6 bases; junction bases outside the gene matches: 4. CDR3 sequence reads: CASSGQSNEQFF. CDR3 bases: TGTGCCAGCTCGGGACAGAGCAATGAGCAGTTCTTC.